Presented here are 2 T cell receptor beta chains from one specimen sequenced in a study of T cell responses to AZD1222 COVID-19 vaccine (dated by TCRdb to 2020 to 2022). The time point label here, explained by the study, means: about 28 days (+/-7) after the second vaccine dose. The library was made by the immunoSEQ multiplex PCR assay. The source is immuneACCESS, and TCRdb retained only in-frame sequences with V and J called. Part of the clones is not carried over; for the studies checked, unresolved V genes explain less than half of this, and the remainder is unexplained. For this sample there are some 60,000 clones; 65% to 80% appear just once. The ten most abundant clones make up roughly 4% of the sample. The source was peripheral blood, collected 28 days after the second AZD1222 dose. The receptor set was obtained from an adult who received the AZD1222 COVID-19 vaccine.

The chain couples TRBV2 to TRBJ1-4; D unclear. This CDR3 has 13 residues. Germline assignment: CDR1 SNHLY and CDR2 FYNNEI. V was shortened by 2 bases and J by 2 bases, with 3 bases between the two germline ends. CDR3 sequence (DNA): TGTGCCAGCAGTGAAAGTACTAATGAAAAACTGTTTTTT. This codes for CASSESTNEKLFF.

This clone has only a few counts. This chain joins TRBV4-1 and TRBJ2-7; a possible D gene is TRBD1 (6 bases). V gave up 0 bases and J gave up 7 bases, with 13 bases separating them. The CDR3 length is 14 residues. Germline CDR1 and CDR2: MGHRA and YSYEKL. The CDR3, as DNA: TGCGCCAGCAGCCAAGAATGGGGGCTAGGGGAGCAGTACTTC. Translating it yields CASSQEWGLGEQYF.